This T cell receptor beta chain was recovered during a study of blood T cell repertoires in COVID-19. Whole-study context: PBMCs, B-cell-depleted T cells, or T cells were the source of the cDNA or gDNA that made up the material.

Authors' analysis steps: From reference gene primer amplification, estimates of nucleated cell counts were derived. Sequencing used immunoSEQ multiplex PCR; TCRdb keeps in-frame clones, though not all of them. Clone size and V and J calls were adopted from that table, with D and trimming inferred from the DNA. Among 110,000 to 150,000 clones, over 75% were seen once, and the ten largest hold under 3.5%. V lost 3 bases to trimming and J lost 9 bases; unmatched junction nucleotides: 15. This CDR3 spans 18 amino acids. Per germline, CDR1 MNHEY and CDR2 SMNVEV (reference sequence). The source is an older woman with active COVID-19. The sample was peripheral blood. The genes are TRBV27 and TRBJ2-7, with TRBD2 identical over 15 bases. The CDR3 region has the DNA TGTGCCAGCAGTTTGGGCGGACTAGCGGGAGGGAACCTACGAGGGCAGTACTTC. Protein sequence: CASSLGGLAGGNLRGQYF.